This entry concerns a single TCR beta chain. These data belong to a study of control samples from healthy donors and cancer patients. The data were produced by immunoSEQ multiplex PCR, yet TCRdb's version contains in-frame clones alone and is incomplete. The profile shows about 100,000 clones, about 90% of them singletons. Germline V gives CDR1 MNHNY, CDR2 SVGAGI (reference sequence). This CDR3 is 16 amino acids long. Trimming shortened V by 0 bases and J by 6 bases, and 15 bases separated the two germline ends. This receptor was obtained from a woman aged 50 to 60 in good health. The chain recombines TRBV6-6 with TRBJ1-5; D might be TRBD1 (6 bases). What was sequenced was blood. The chain's CDR3 is CASSYSNGGGGQPQHF. The CDR3 DNA follows: TGTGCCAGCAGTTACTCGAATGGGGGGGGCGGTCAGCCCCAGCATTTT.